The T cell receptor (beta chain) described here comes from a study of Ad26.COV2.S vaccination and SARS-CoV-2 variants. The treatment here: some 19 received Ad26.COV2.S at low or high dose, single or two shots; about 5 received placebo; per-sample allocation not given. The samples date from day 63 after the first vaccine or placebo injection. Here immunoSEQ multiplex PCR was the method, and the copy in TCRdb shows in-frame clones only, minus some. The profile covers 350,000 to 500,000 clones, with roughly 89% appearing a single time and approximately 2.5% taken by the ten largest. The CDR3 sequence is 16 residues long. Looked up from germline, CDR1 is SGHRS and CDR2 is YFSETQ. V lost 0 bases to trimming and J lost 0 bases, with 13 bases between them.

The TCR originated in a person between 18 and 60 years old who received the Ad26.COV2.S COVID-19 vaccine or a placebo. The V call is TRBV5-1, the J call TRBJ2-7; D is possibly TRBD1 (6 bases). Material: peripheral blood, obtained in a trial of Ad26.COV2.S vaccine versus placebo. The CDR3: CASSLEGHHNSYEQYF. As DNA, the CDR3 is TGCGCCAGCAGCTTGGAGGGACACCATAACTCCTACGAGCAGTACTTC.